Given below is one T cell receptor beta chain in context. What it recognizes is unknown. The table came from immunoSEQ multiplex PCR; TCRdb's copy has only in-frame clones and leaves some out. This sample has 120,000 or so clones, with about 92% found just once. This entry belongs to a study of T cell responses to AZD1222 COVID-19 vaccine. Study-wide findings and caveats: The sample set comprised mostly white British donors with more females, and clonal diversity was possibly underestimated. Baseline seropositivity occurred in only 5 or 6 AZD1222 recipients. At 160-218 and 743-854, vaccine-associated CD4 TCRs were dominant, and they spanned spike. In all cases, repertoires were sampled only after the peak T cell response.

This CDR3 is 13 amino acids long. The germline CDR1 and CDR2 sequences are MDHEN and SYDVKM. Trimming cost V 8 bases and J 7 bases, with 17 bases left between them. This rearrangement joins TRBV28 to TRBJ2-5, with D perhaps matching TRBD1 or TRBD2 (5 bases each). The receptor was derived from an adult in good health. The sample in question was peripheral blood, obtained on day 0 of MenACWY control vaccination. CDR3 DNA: TGTGCCAGCCGGGGACCGACCAAGACGACCCAGTACTTC. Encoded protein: CASRGPTKTTQYF.